This is a list of T cell receptor beta chains from one sample in a study of CD4 T cells in relation to SARS-CoV-2 and coronaviruses. What these receptors recognize is not known. Clones were sequenced by immunoSEQ multiplex PCR, and TCRdb holds only the in-frame ones, with some missing. The sample lists about 20,000 clones, about 66% seen once, with approximately 11% in the top ten. Material: CD4+ T cells from PBMCs, cultured in vitro. These receptors originate from a human donor in good health. CDR3s include the opening cysteine and the closing phenylalanine or tryptophan. The D gene is left open where the match is weak. Some rows have no size entry. The others give once, few or many, or a class for an expanded clone.

V: TRBV7-2; J: TRBJ2-7; size: NA; D: TRBD2; CDR3: CASSSPGLAGVEQYF; DNA: TGTGCCAGCAGCTCTCCGGGACTAGCGGGAGTTGAGCAGTACTTC
V: TRBV19; J: TRBJ2-1; size: few; D: NA; CDR3: CASSIDRQSWNEQFF; DNA: TGTGCCAGTAGTATAGATAGGCAGTCTTGGAATGAGCAGTTCTTC
V: TRBV6-5; J: TRBJ1-6; size: NA; D: NA; CDR3: CASSLQDRDLHF; DNA: TGTGCCAGCAGTTTACAGGATCGGGACCTCCACTTT
V: TRBV14; J: TRBJ1-3; size: NA; D: TRBD1; CDR3: CASSEGARSGNTIYF; DNA: TGTGCCAGCAGCGAGGGGGCTCGCTCTGGAAACACCATATATTTT
V: TRBV4-3; J: TRBJ2-1; size: NA; D: NA; CDR3: CASSFRRAGGDQQFF; DNA: TGCGCCAGCAGCTTCCGACGGGCCGGAGGGGATCAGCAGTTCTTC
V: TRBV19; J: TRBJ1-5; size: NA; D: NA; CDR3: CASSGLTGKRGNQPQHF; DNA: TGTGCCAGTAGTGGCCTCACAGGGAAGAGAGGCAATCAGCCCCAGCATTTT
V: TRBV11-3; J: TRBJ2-5; size: NA; D: NA; CDR3: CASSPTRGSETQYF; DNA: TGTGCCAGCAGCCCTACGCGGGGAAGTGAGACCCAGTACTTC
V: TRBV11-2; J: TRBJ2-2; size: few; D: TRBD2; CDR3: CASRKLAGSTGELFF; DNA: TGTGCCAGCAGGAAACTAGCGGGAAGCACCGGGGAGCTGTTTTTT
V: TRBV3-1/TRBV3-2; J: TRBJ1-6; size: NA; D: NA; CDR3: CASSQSSVLRNSPLHF; DNA: TGTGCCAGCAGCCAAAGCTCGGTCCTGAGGAACTCACCCCTCCACTTT
V: TRBV11-1; J: TRBJ1-1; size: NA; D: TRBD1; CDR3: CASSDTAGQGNTEAFF; DNA: TGTGCCAGCAGCGATACCGCTGGACAGGGGAACACTGAAGCTTTCTTT
V: TRBV3-1/TRBV3-2; J: TRBJ1-1; size: NA; D: NA; CDR3: CASSHAGRNFEAFF; DNA: TGTGCCAGCAGCCATGCGGGCCGAAATTTCGAAGCTTTCTTT
V: TRBV4-2; J: TRBJ2-5; size: NA; D: NA; CDR3: CASSQEVRQETQYF; DNA: TGTGCCAGCAGCCAAGAGGTTAGACAAGAGACCCAGTACTTC
V: TRBV7-9; J: TRBJ2-1; size: NA; D: TRBD2; CDR3: CASRPTSGGANEQFF; DNA: TGTGCCAGCAGACCGACTAGCGGGGGGGCAAATGAGCAGTTCTTC
V: TRBV5-4; J: TRBJ2-3; size: NA; D: NA; CDR3: CASSLGGNPSTDTQYF; DNA: TGTGCCAGCAGCTTGGGGGGGAACCCTAGCACAGATACGCAGTATTTT
V: TRBV7-2; J: TRBJ2-7; size: NA; D: NA; CDR3: CASSFNTLGPLEQYF; DNA: TGTGCCAGCAGCTTCAATACACTGGGGCCTCTCGAGCAGTACTTC
V: TRBV19; J: TRBJ2-7; size: NA; D: TRBD2; CDR3: CASSERKTSGPGYEQYF; DNA: TGTGCCAGTAGTGAGCGAAAGACTAGCGGGCCTGGCTACGAGCAGTACTTC
V: TRBV2; J: TRBJ1-1; size: NA; D: NA; CDR3: CASSLAGGRSNTEAFF; DNA: TGTGCCAGCAGTCTCGCTGGGGGGAGGTCGAACACTGAAGCTTTCTTT
V: TRBV4-1; J: TRBJ1-1; size: NA; D: NA; CDR3: CASSQASDPTGTEAFF; DNA: TGCGCCAGCAGCCAAGCCTCGGATCCCACCGGGACTGAAGCTTTCTTT
V: TRBV2; J: TRBJ2-3; size: few; D: TRBD2; CDR3: CASSEAFKAGVLTDTQYF; DNA: TGTGCCAGCAGTGAAGCATTTAAGGCGGGGGTCCTCACAGATACGCAGTATTTT
V: TRBV5-1; J: TRBJ1-6; size: NA; D: NA; CDR3: CASSLDSVDNSPLHF; DNA: TGCGCCAGCAGCTTAGACAGCGTTGATAATTCACCCCTCCACTTT
V: TRBV5-1; J: TRBJ2-7; size: NA; D: TRBD1; CDR3: CASSFGQGVFEQYF; DNA: TGCGCCAGCAGCTTTGGACAGGGAGTTTTCGAGCAGTACTTC
V: TRBV2; J: TRBJ1-4; size: NA; D: NA; CDR3: CASRTGLGSEKLFF; DNA: TGTGCCAGCAGGACCGGGCTAGGGTCTGAAAAACTGTTTTTT
V: TRBV7-2; J: TRBJ2-5; size: NA; D: NA; CDR3: CASSSRQEETQYF; DNA: TGTGCCAGCAGCTCCCGACAGGAAGAGACCCAGTACTTC
V: TRBV6-2/TRBV6-3; J: TRBJ1-5; size: NA; D: NA; CDR3: CASSYEAAGNQPQHF; DNA: TGTGCCAGCAGTTACGAGGCAGCGGGCAATCAGCCCCAGCATTTT
V: TRBV7-9; J: TRBJ1-3; size: NA; D: NA; CDR3: CASSPRTDQHGNTIYF; DNA: TGTGCCAGCAGCCCTCGGACAGACCAACATGGAAACACCATATATTTT